Listed here is a single T cell receptor (beta chain). Genomic DNA belonging to each subset was distributed in equal measure over several immunoSEQ plates. Produced via immunoSEQ multiplex PCR; TCRdb's table is partial and in-frame only. This table has 400,000 to 600,000 clones, 90% to 97% appearing once. The sample originates from a study of shared clonotypes between healthy human individuals. The germline V gene encodes CDR1 MNHEY and CDR2 SVGAGI. The CDR3 runs to 15 residues. The V end was cut by 6 bases, the J end by 3 bases, with 17 bases between. This TCR was sampled from a woman aged 30 to 39 in good health. The sample consisted of naive CD4+ T cells sorted from blood. Sample subset: CD45RA+ positively selected. The rearrangement joins TRBV6-5 to TRBJ1-1; perhaps TRBD1 as D (6 bases). The CDR3 sequence: CASRRIQGRDTEAFF. CDR3 coding DNA: TGTGCCAGCAGACGGATACAGGGAAGGGACACTGAAGCTTTCTTT.